This T cell receptor (beta chain) was identified during a study of glioma-infiltrating T cells after dendritic cell vaccination. Overall study findings and caveats: Higher TCR clonality did not directly relate to longer survival.

Stated time point: after dendritic cell vaccination, including at tumor progression/relapse. Only patients with spare fresh-frozen tumor and over two years of follow-up were included. This clone has only one observation. Its antigen is unidentified. Method: immunoSEQ multiplex PCR; TCRdb's copy keeps in-frame clones and lacks some. The table includes fewer than 85,000 clones, roughly 91% detected once. J lost 9 bases, V lost 4 bases, and 10 bases had no gene match. In germline, CDR1 is MNHNY, CDR2 SVGAGI (reference sequence). This CDR3 has 16 residues. The TCR sequence derives from a human donor with glioblastoma. The genes are TRBV6-6 and TRBJ2-1; 12 bases are shared with TRBD1. The material was blood, obtained after dendritic cell vaccination. The CDR3 DNA reads as TGTGCCAGCAGTTCCCTGGGACAGGGGGCACGCGGTGAGCAGTTCTTC. It translates to CASSSLGQGARGEQFF.